A single sample gave rise to the 11 T cell receptor beta chains below, sequenced in a study of cytomegalovirus exposure and HLA in healthy donors. 60 Vbeta and 13 Jbeta primers were used in PCR. Measured with immunoSEQ multiplex PCR; TCRdb has only the in-frame clones, and not every one. This sample has 74,000 or so clones; 65% to 70% occur once, and the top ten carry roughly 1.9%. Sequenced input: PBMCs. These receptors were collected from a woman aged 30 to 39 in good health and CMV-seronegative.

This clone was seen a few times. The genes are TRBV7-9 and TRBJ1-2; D call uncertain. The germline CDR1 and CDR2 sequences are SEHNR and FQNEAQ (reference sequence). The CDR3 loop spans 13 amino acids. V lost 5 bases to trimming and J lost 1 base, with 8 bases between them. CDR3 in amino acids: CASSHAGNYGYTF. The CDR3, as DNA: TGTGCCAGCAGCCACGCGGGTAACTATGGCTACACCTTC.

The chain uses TRBV7-9 and TRBJ1-5; weak D call: TRBD1 (6 bases). Trimming took off 5 bases at V and 4 bases at J, with 12 bases between the two ends. Looked up from germline, CDR1 is SEHNR and CDR2 is FQNEAQ (reference sequence). The CDR3 extends over 14 amino acids. The CDR3 nucleotides read TGTGCCAGCAGCCCCCGGGACACTAATCAGCCCCAGCATTTT. This gives the protein CASSPRDTNQPQHF.

This clone showed up just a few times. The chain combines TRBV7-6 with TRBJ1-6, with D perhaps matching TRBD1 (6 bases). From germline, CDR1 is SGHVS and CDR2 FNYEAQ. Trimming left V 2 bases short and J 7 bases short, with 12 bases between. This CDR3 comprises 15 residues. This chain's CDR3 is CASSLKGGGNSPLHF. CDR3 DNA sequence: TGTGCCAGCAGCTTAAAAGGGGGGGGGAATTCACCCCTCCACTTT.

The rearrangement joins TRBV6-1 to TRBJ2-1, with 8 bases that match TRBD1. The trim removed 4 bases at V and 4 bases at J, leaving 6 bases unmatched. The CDR3 totals 15 residues. Looked up from germline, CDR1 is MNHNS and CDR2 is SASEGT. Written as DNA, the CDR3 is TGTGCCAGCAGTGGGCAGGGGGCAAATTACAATGAGCAGTTCTTC. Translation gives CASSGQGANYNEQFF.

This clone was observed a few times. This chain links TRBV2 with TRBJ2-7; the D gene is possibly TRBD1 (5 bases). Trimming left V 8 bases short and J 0 bases short, with 14 bases between. CDR1 is SNHLY, CDR2 FYNNEI, per germline. This CDR3 comprises 14 residues. CDR3: CASASGSGSYEQYF. CDR3 DNA sequence: TGTGCCAGCGCTTCAGGGTCAGGCTCCTACGAGCAGTACTTC.

The CDR3 DNA is TGTGCCAGCAGTGGGCGGGGGGGCTTGGATTCACCCCTCCACTTT. It is translated as CASSGRGGLDSPLHF. V is TRBV2 and J is TRBJ1-6; D is possibly TRBD1 (6 bases). The CDR3 has 15 residues. V lost 4 bases to trimming and J lost 8 bases, with 15 bases between them. Germline V gene lookup returns CDR1 SNHLY and CDR2 FYNNEI.

The chain couples TRBV28 to TRBJ1-1; 7 positions match TRBD1. CDR3 size: 14 residues. Germline trimming cut 5 bases from V and 2 bases from J; bases unmatched to any gene: 5. CDR1 and CDR2 (germline): MDHEN, SYDVKM. DNA for the CDR3: TGTGCCAGCAGTACCCGGGACAGAAACACTGAAGCTTTCTTT. Translating it yields CASSTRDRNTEAFF. The variable domain in full, with the rest retrieved from reference TRBV28 and TRBJ1-1, is DVKVTQSSRYLVKRTGEKVFLECVQDMDHENMFWYRQDPGLGLRLIYFSYDVKMKEKGDIPEGYSVSREKKERFSLILESASTNQTSMYLCASSTRDRNTEAFFGQGTRLTVV.

This chain joins TRBV6-5 and TRBJ1-2, with D hard to call. The CDR3 has 14 amino acids. With 6 bases removed from V and 6 bases from J, the gap between germline ends came to 17 bases. Germline V gene data show CDR1 as MNHEY and CDR2 as SVGAGI. CDR3 DNA sequence: TGTGCCAGCAGCCTTGAGGGTTTTGGGCATGGCTACACCTTC. Its protein is CASSLEGFGHGYTF.

The rearrangement joins TRBV9 to TRBJ2-3; 9 bases are shared with TRBD1. With 7 bases clipped from V and 4 bases from J, the junction kept 7 bases outside the gene matches. The CDR3 length is 14 residues. Germline CDR1 reads SGDLS; CDR2 reads YYNGEE. The CDR3 DNA reads TGTGCCAGCGATGAACAGGGGGCCTCAGATACGCAGTATTTT. Translated, it gives CASDEQGASDTQYF.

The chain has TRBV6-5 and TRBJ2-7; 9 bases align to TRBD1. The CDR3 totals 14 residues. The germline V gene encodes CDR1 MNHEY and CDR2 SVGAGI. V lost 0 bases, J lost 6 bases, and 3 bases stayed unmatched. Here the CDR3 reads CASSYSQGAAEQYF. As DNA, the CDR3 is TGTGCCAGCAGTTACTCACAGGGGGCAGCCGAGCAGTACTTC.

CDR3: CATKRRVNYGYTF. For the CDR3, the DNA is TGTGCCACCAAACGCAGGGTTAACTATGGCTACACCTTC. The V and J genes are TRBV12-1 and TRBJ1-2; the table's D call TRBD1 went unverified against the DNA. TRBV12-1 corresponds to a pseudogene. The CDR3 length is 13 residues.